This passage covers 24 T cell receptor beta chains from one sample sequenced in a study of CD8 T cells in ankylosing spondylitis. TCRdb independently ran MiXCR on the 5' RACE reads; one entry per CDR3 protein. The table records hundreds of thousands of distinct CDR3 sequences, 8% to 10% of them present only once. Sequences were obtained from blood, either unsorted or a sorted T cell fraction (not recorded which). The receptors originated from a female donor with ankylosing spondylitis or in good health (not recorded which).

This clonotype was detected ten times or more. The chain joins TRBV20-1 to TRBJ2-5; the D is unclear. The CDR3 sequence is 12 residues long. Germline V CDR1 and CDR2: DFQATT, SNEGSKA (reference sequence). The ends were cut back, 0 bases at V and 1 base at J, with 3 bases in the middle. This CDR3 is CSARDSQETQYF. Written as DNA, the CDR3 is TGCAGTGCTAGAGACAGCCAAGAGACCCAGTACTTC.

Ten or more counts support this clonotype. The chain recombines TRBV20-1 with TRBJ2-7, with D perhaps assigned TRBD1 or TRBD2 (5 bases each). The CDR3 extends over 14 amino acids. Germline V gene sequence: CDR1 DFQATT, CDR2 SNEGSKA (reference sequence). Trimming left V 6 bases short and J 7 bases short, with 22 bases between. The CDR3 sequence is CSATRGSMAREQYF. The CDR3 region has the DNA TGCAGTGCCACGAGGGGTAGCATGGCCAGGGAGCAGTACTTC.

This clonotype was seen only a few times. V is TRBV2 and J is TRBJ1-5; D possibly corresponds to TRBD1 (5 bases). V lost 6 bases to trimming and J lost 2 bases, with 14 bases between them. The CDR3 has 15 residues. Germline-derived CDR1 and CDR2 are SNHLY and FYNNEI. The CDR3: CASRVRGNRNQPQHF. CDR3 in DNA: TGTGCCAGCAGGGTGAGGGGAAATCGCAATCAGCCCCAGCATTTT.

At least ten counts were recorded for this clonotype. V usage is TRBV29-1 and J usage is TRBJ2-7; 10 positions match TRBD1. The CDR3 is 13 amino acids. Germline CDR1 is SQVTM and CDR2 is ANQGSEA. The J segment lost 5 bases and the V segment lost 6 bases, leaving 7 bases of the junction unmatched. This CDR3 reads CSVPGDRGHEQYF. The DNA for the CDR3 is TGCAGCGTGCCCGGGGACAGGGGCCACGAGCAGTACTTC.

This clonotype was detected many times. The CDR3 reads CASSLGGYSAQFF. The DNA of the CDR3 is TGTGCCAGCAGCTTAGGAGGATACTCGGCCCAGTTCTTC. This rearrangement joins TRBV7-2 to TRBJ2-1; D unclear. The germline V gene has CDR1 SGHTA and CDR2 FQGNSA. V lost 1 base and J 13 bases, leaving 14 bases between the germline ends. The CDR3 is made up of 13 amino acids.

This clonotype was counted at least ten times. CDR3 region: CASSLALRDTQYF. The CDR3 DNA follows: TGTGCCAGCAGCTTAGCGTTGAGGGATACGCAGTATTTT. This chain links TRBV7-2 with TRBJ2-3; D gene ambiguous. The CDR3 totals 13 residues. In germline, CDR1 is SGHTA, CDR2 FQGNSA. The ends were cut back, 0 bases at V and 6 bases at J, with 7 bases in the middle.

This clonotype occurred many times. The gene calls are TRBV28 and TRBJ1-2; no clear D gene. Between the trimmed V and J ends, which lost 4 bases and 2 bases, there was a span of 14 bases. Germline CDR1 is MDHEN and CDR2 is SYDVKM. The CDR3 is made up of 15 amino acids. The CDR3 reads CASSSPGRQNYGYTF. The DNA of the CDR3 is TGTGCCAGCAGTTCCCCGGGCAGGCAGAACTATGGCTACACCTTC.

There are many counts of this clonotype. V gene TRBV7-6 combines with J gene TRBJ2-2, with TRBD1 as a possible D gene (6 bases). The CDR3 is 16 amino acids. Trimming removed 5 bases from V and 6 bases from J, with 19 bases in between. The germline gives CDR1 SGHVS, CDR2 FNYEAQ. In nucleotides, the CDR3 is TGTGCCAGCAGCCCCCTTGGACAGCCGAGGGCCGGGGAGCTGTTTTTT. Translation gives CASSPLGQPRAGELFF.

The chain recombines TRBV20-1 with TRBJ2-3, with 8 bases aligning to TRBD2. There are 15 residues in the CDR3. V lost 3 bases, J lost 11 bases, and 16 bases stayed unmatched. The V gene's germline CDR1 is DFQATT and CDR2 SNEGSKA (reference sequence). The CDR3 nucleotides read TGCAGTGCTAGCCCCCCGATTGAGCGGGAGATAGGGCAGTATTTT. It specifies CSASPPIEREIGQYF.

Ten or more counts support this clonotype. This chain links TRBV9 with TRBJ2-6, with D uncertain. This CDR3 is 14 amino acids long. Trimming pared 0 bases from V and 2 bases from J, leaving 3 bases between. The germline gives CDR1 SGDLS, CDR2 YYNGEE. CDR3 region: CASSVGPGANVLTF. DNA for the CDR3: TGTGCCAGCAGCGTAGGCCCTGGGGCCAACGTCCTGACTTTC.

Ten or more counts support this clonotype. The chain couples TRBV9 to TRBJ2-3, with TRBD2 identical over 7 bases. Germline CDR1 reads SGDLS; CDR2 reads YYNGEE. V lost 0 bases, J lost 5 bases, and 9 bases stayed unmatched. The CDR3 is 16 amino acids. The CDR3 loop is CASSVGPSGAVDTQYF. The CDR3 DNA reads TGTGCCAGCAGCGTAGGTCCCAGCGGGGCGGTAGATACGCAGTATTTT.

Many counts were recorded for this clonotype. V and J are TRBV6-5 and TRBJ2-3, with D unclear. V was clipped by 4 bases and J by 5 bases, with 10 bases between them. Looked up from germline, CDR1 is MNHEY and CDR2 is SVGAGI. The CDR3 loop spans 13 amino acids. CDR3 protein: CASSWAERDTQYF. CDR3 sequence (DNA): TGTGCCAGCAGTTGGGCAGAGAGAGATACGCAGTATTTT.

This clonotype was recorded at least ten times. V usage is TRBV12-3 or TRBV12-4 and J usage is TRBJ2-7; unclear D gene. This CDR3 has 14 amino acids. V lost 6 bases and J 6 bases, leaving 18 bases between the germline ends. The CDR3 sequence: CASSAGTEISEQYF. In nucleotides, the CDR3 is TGTGCCAGCAGCGCCGGTACAGAAATCAGCGAGCAGTACTTC.

Here the CDR3 reads CASSLARTSGWSSYEQYF. The CDR3 coding sequence is TGTGCCAGCAGCTTAGCCCGGACTAGCGGGTGGAGCTCCTACGAGCAGTACTTC. The chain recombines TRBV7-2 with TRBJ2-7; 11 bases map to TRBD2. There are 18 residues in the CDR3. V lost 0 bases and J lost 0; bases outside the gene matches: 7. Germline CDR1 and CDR2: SGHTA and FQGNSA.

In its sample, this clonotype was seen many times. This chain connects TRBV20-1 to TRBJ1-5; possible D gene TRBD1, 6 bases. Per germline, CDR1 DFQATT and CDR2 SNEGSKA (reference sequence). The CDR3 spans 13 residues. Deletions cut 3 bases from V and 7 bases from J, with 13 bases between. The CDR3: CSASKQGIQPQHF. The CDR3 region has the DNA TGCAGTGCTAGTAAACAGGGCATCCAGCCCCAGCATTTT.

This clonotype has ten or more counts. The V and J genes are TRBV5-5 and TRBJ2-1; perhaps TRBD2 as D (6 bases). CDR1 is SGHKS and CDR2 is YYEKEE in the germline V gene (reference sequence). CDR3 length: 15 amino acids. V gave up 5 bases and J gave up 5 bases, with 17 bases separating them. CDR3: CASSSAGTQNNEQFF. The CDR3 bases are TGTGCCAGCAGTTCCGCCGGGACTCAAAACAATGAGCAGTTCTTC.

This clonotype was recorded a few times. The V gene is TRBV3-1, the J gene TRBJ2-1; 7 nucleotides align to TRBD1. CDR3 length: 14 residues. J lost 10 bases, V lost 6 bases, and 12 bases had no gene match. CDR1 is LGHDT and CDR2 is YNNKEL in the germline V gene (reference sequence). This CDR3 reads CASSLGQRKGEQFF. Written as DNA, the CDR3 is TGTGCCAGCAGTTTGGGACAGCGTAAAGGGGAGCAGTTCTTC.

This clonotype was seen many times. This rearrangement joins TRBV15 to TRBJ2-1, with 13 nucleotides matching TRBD2. V shed 1 base and J 12 bases; nucleotides not matched to a gene: 12. Germline assignment: CDR1 LNHNV and CDR2 YYDKDF (reference sequence). The CDR3 has 17 residues. Here the CDR3 reads CATSRGQTSGRKIGQFF. CDR3 bases: TGTGCCACCAGCAGAGGACAGACTAGCGGGAGGAAGATTGGGCAGTTCTTC.

This clonotype was recorded many times. This chain links TRBV27 with TRBJ2-5; 11 bases are shared with TRBD1. The junction had 3 bases not matched to a gene; V was cut back by 5 bases and J by 1 base. Germline lookup yields CDR1 MNHEY and CDR2 SMNVEV (reference sequence). CDR3 size: 15 residues. CDR3: CASSPGTGGQETQYF. As DNA, the CDR3 is TGTGCCAGCAGTCCCGGGACAGGGGGCCAAGAGACCCAGTACTTC.

About this clonotype: Mismatch with germline at one junction end may stem from a read error. The chain has TRBV13 and TRBJ2-5; TRBD2 matches at 8 bases. The germline gives CDR1 PRHDT, CDR2 FYEKMQ (reference sequence). This CDR3 comprises 15 residues. The CDR3: CVSSFRGGIQETQYF. Written as DNA, the CDR3 is TGTGTCAGCAGCTTCCGGGGGGGCATTCAAGAGACCCAGTACTTC.

This clonotype has at least ten counts. V gene TRBV6-1 combines with J gene TRBJ1-4; no definite D call. V lost 6 bases to trimming and J lost 7 bases, with 6 bases between them. From germline, CDR1 is MNHNS and CDR2 SASEGT. The CDR3 length is 11 residues. DNA for the CDR3: TGTGCCAGCAGCGAGGTTGAAAAACTGTTTTTT. Its translation is CASSEVEKLFF.

In its sample, this clonotype was seen many times. The V call is TRBV20-1, the J call TRBJ2-3; 8 bases are shared with TRBD1. Germline CDR1 reads DFQATT; CDR2 reads SNEGSKA (reference sequence). V lost 6 bases to trimming and J lost 4 bases; unmatched junction nucleotides: 9. The CDR3 consists of 14 residues. CDR3 nucleotide sequence: TGCAGTGCCTCAGGGGGCATCAGCGCAGATACGCAGTATTTT. Amino acid sequence: CSASGGISADTQYF.

There are a few counts of this clonotype. This chain joins TRBV5-1 and TRBJ1-1; D is undetermined. Germline CDR1 reads SGHRS; CDR2 reads YFSETQ. V lost 3 bases and J 1 base, leaving 10 bases between the germline ends. CDR3 length: 14 amino acids. This CDR3 is CASSSPMGNTEAFF. The CDR3 coding sequence is TGCGCCAGCAGCTCCCCTATGGGGAACACTGAAGCTTTCTTT. Full variable domain (rest looked up from reference TRBV5-1 and TRBJ1-1): KAGVTQTPRYLIKTRGQQVTLSCSPISGHRSVSWYQQTPGQGLQFLFEYFSETQRNKGNFPGRFSGRQFSNSRSEMNVSTLELGDSALYLCASSSPMGNTEAFFGQGTRLTVV.

Many counts were recorded for this clonotype. The chain uses TRBV6-1 and TRBJ1-6, with D possibly matching TRBD1 (6 bases). Per germline, CDR1 MNHNS and CDR2 SASEGT. V shed 5 bases and J shed 5 bases, with 13 bases lying between them. CDR3 length equals 15 residues. The CDR3 here is CASSLGTTNNSPLHF. Written as DNA, the CDR3 is TGTGCCAGCAGTCTCGGGACAACCAATAATTCACCCCTCCACTTT.